This T cell receptor beta chain is from a study of cytomegalovirus exposure and HLA in healthy donors. Study conclusions and caveats: Analysis was carried out at a later point, and it linked a missense DCLRE1C variant to TCR beta V- and J-gene trimming. Most TCR beta V segments were productive about 87% or about 30% of the time in an earlier analysis. Accurate prediction of most subjects' HLA-A and HLA-B alleles from TCR beta sequences was reported. A later analysis reportedly found fewer N-insertions in an Asian-associated ancestry cluster than the roughly 730-donor mean.

In germline, CDR1 is SGHRS, CDR2 YFSETQ. Trimming removed 0 bases at V and 0 bases at J, with 11 bases between. The CDR3 sequence is 16 residues long. As concerns this clone: Its antigen is undetermined.

Primers: 60 Vbeta forward and 13 Jbeta reverse. Sequenced by immunoSEQ multiplex PCR; TCRdb stores in-frame clones only, minus some. The sample contains 150,000 or so clones, roughly 84% of which appear only once. The chain recombines TRBV5-1 with TRBJ2-3, with D possibly matching TRBD2 (6 bases). The sequence was collected from a man over 45 in good health and CMV-seropositive. Specimen: PBMCs. In DNA, the CDR3 is TGCGCCAGCAGCTTGGGGGCGGGAATAAGCACAGATACGCAGTATTTT. It translates to CASSLGAGISTDTQYF.